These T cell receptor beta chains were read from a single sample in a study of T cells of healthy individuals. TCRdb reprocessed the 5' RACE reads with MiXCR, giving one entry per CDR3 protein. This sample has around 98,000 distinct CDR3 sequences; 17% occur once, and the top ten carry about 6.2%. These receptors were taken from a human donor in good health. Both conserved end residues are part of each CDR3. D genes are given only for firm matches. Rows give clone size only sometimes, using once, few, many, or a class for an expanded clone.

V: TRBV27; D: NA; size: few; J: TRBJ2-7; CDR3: CASSLGAYSYEQYF; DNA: TGTGCCAGCAGTTTGGGCGCCTACTCCTACGAGCAGTACTTC
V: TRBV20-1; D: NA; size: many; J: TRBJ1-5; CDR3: CSAAGWDNQPQHF; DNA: TGCAGTGCGGCAGGATGGGACAATCAGCCCCAGCATTTT
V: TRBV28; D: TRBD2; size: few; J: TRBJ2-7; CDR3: CASSSSGSGTYEQYF; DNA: TGTGCCAGCAGTTCTAGCGGGAGTGGGACCTACGAGCAGTACTTC
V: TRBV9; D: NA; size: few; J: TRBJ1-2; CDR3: CASSPFSGIQGSGYTF; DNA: TGTGCCAGCAGCCCCTTCTCCGGGATCCAGGGTAGTGGCTACACCTTC
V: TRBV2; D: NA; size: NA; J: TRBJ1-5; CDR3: CASSEQMNQPQHF; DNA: TGTGCCAGCAGTGAACAGATGAATCAGCCCCAGCATTTT
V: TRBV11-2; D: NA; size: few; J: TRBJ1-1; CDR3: CASSFKVRQPNTEAFF; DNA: TGTGCCAGCAGCTTTAAGGTTCGACAGCCCAACACTGAAGCTTTCTTT
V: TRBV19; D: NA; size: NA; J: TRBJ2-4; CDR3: CASSPWGGEDKNIQYF; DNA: TGTGCCAGTAGCCCCTGGGGCGGGGAGGACAAAAACATTCAGTACTTC
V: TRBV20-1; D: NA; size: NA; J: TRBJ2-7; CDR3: CSARGARDYEQYF; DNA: TGCAGTGCTAGAGGGGCCAGGGACTACGAGCAGTACTTC
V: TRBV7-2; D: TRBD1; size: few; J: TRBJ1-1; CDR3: CASSGDSTLNTEAFF; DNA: TGTGCCAGCAGCGGGGACAGCACCTTGAACACTGAAGCTTTCTTT
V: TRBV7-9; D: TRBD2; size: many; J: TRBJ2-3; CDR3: CASSSWTSGGAPDTQYF; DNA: TGTGCCAGCAGTTCCTGGACTAGCGGGGGGGCCCCAGATACGCAGTATTTT
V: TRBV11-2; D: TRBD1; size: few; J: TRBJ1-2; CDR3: CASSLRTGQGSGYTF; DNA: TGTGCCAGCAGCCTCCGGACGGGACAGGGATCTGGCTACACCTTC
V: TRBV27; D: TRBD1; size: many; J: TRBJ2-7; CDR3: CASSPGQLYEQYF; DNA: TGTGCCAGCAGCCCGGGACAGCTGTACGAGCAGTACTTC
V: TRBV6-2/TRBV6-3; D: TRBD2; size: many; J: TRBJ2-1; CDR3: CASRLAGGPDEQFF; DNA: TGTGCCAGCAGGCTAGCGGGAGGGCCGGATGAGCAGTTCTTC
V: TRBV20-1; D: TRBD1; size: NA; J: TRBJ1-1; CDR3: CSARTGRDTEAFF; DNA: TGCAGTGCGAGGACAGGGAGGGACACTGAAGCTTTCTTT
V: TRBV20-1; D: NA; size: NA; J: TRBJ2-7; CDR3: CSASGRWQGGYEQYF; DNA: TGCAGTGCGAGCGGAAGGTGGCAGGGAGGTTACGAGCAGTACTTC
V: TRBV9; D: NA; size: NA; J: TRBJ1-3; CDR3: CASSVVGDNSGNTIYF; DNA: TGTGCCAGCAGCGTAGTCGGGGACAACTCTGGAAACACCATATATTTT
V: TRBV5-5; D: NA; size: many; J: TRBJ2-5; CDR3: CASSLGGAETQYF; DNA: TGTGCCAGCAGCTTGGGGGGGGCGGAGACCCAGTACTTC